The 13 T cell receptor beta chains listed next were all sequenced from one sample in a study of beta chain features in type 1 diabetes. Isolated RNA was reverse transcribed in full, so expressed TCRB transcripts were sequenced. Clones were sequenced by immunoSEQ multiplex PCR, and TCRdb holds only the in-frame ones, with some missing. The profile covers 350,000 to 450,000 clones, with more than 12% appearing a single time and roughly 0.019% taken by the ten largest. Sample: naive CD4+ T cells from blood. These receptors came from a woman aged 18-29 years in good health.

The rearrangement joins TRBV15 to TRBJ2-5, with a tentative D call TRBD1 (6 bases). V was clipped by 3 bases and J by 0 bases, with 11 bases between them. Germline V gene data show CDR1 as LNHNV and CDR2 as YYDKDF (reference sequence). The CDR3 loop spans 15 amino acids. The CDR3 loop is CATSSLGQYQETQYF. The CDR3 DNA reads as TGTGCCACCAGCAGCCTAGGACAGTACCAAGAGACCCAGTACTTC.

This chain uses TRBV28 with TRBJ1-5; D gene unclear. The CDR3 covers 14 residues. Trimming stripped 2 bases from V and 3 bases from J, with 8 bases between. Germline V gene data show CDR1 as MDHEN and CDR2 as SYDVKM. CDR3 in DNA: TGTGCCAGCAGTTTACCGGGATTCAATCAGCCCCAGCATTTT. Translation: CASSLPGFNQPQHF.

The V call is TRBV7-9, the J call TRBJ1-1; no firm D call. Trimming removed 4 bases at V and 2 bases at J, with 5 bases between. The CDR3 has 12 residues. Germline V CDR1 and CDR2: SEHNR, FQNEAQ (reference sequence). CDR3 amino acids: CASSSINTEAFF. As DNA, the CDR3 is TGTGCCAGCAGCTCCATTAACACTGAAGCTTTCTTT.

V and J are TRBV27 and TRBJ2-1; tentatively, D is TRBD2 (6 bases). Germline loops: CDR1 MNHEY, CDR2 SMNVEV (reference sequence). CDR3 length: 13 amino acids. The V end lost 8 bases, the J end lost 4 bases, and 12 bases lay between the germline ends. As DNA, the CDR3 is TGTGCCAGCGGGCGGGACTTATACAATGAGCAGTTCTTC. The encoded protein is CASGRDLYNEQFF.

The chain combines TRBV7-2 with TRBJ2-7; weak D call: TRBD2 (6 bases). The CDR3 runs to 14 residues. Germline CDR1 is SGHTA and CDR2 is FQGNSA. With 3 bases removed from V and 6 bases from J, the gap between germline ends came to 15 bases. The CDR3 DNA reads as TGTGCCAGCAGCTTCTGGGCGGAGGGGCCCGAGCAGTACTTC. Residues: CASSFWAEGPEQYF.

There are a few counts of this clone. The V and J genes are TRBV7-8 and TRBJ1-1, with 7 positions matching TRBD1. Germline V gives CDR1 SGHVS, CDR2 FQNEAQ. This CDR3 is built from 16 residues. Trimming took 5 bases from V and 0 from J; bases not matched to a gene: 9. CDR3 sequence: CASSPMDRLMNTEAFF. CDR3 bases: TGTGCCAGCAGCCCGATGGACAGGCTTATGAACACTGAAGCTTTCTTT.

The chain couples TRBV7-2 to TRBJ2-2, with D perhaps matching TRBD1 (7 bases). The CDR3 is made up of 15 amino acids. The V and J ends lost 1 base and 7 bases respectively, with 13 bases between them. Germline CDR1 is SGHTA and CDR2 is FQGNSA. CDR3 region: CASSLGRGRNGELFF. For the CDR3, the DNA is TGTGCCAGCAGCTTAGGGAGGGGGCGAAACGGGGAGCTGTTTTTT.

J is TRBJ1-2 and V is TRBV5-6, with D perhaps TRBD1 (5 bases). The CDR3 is 15 amino acids. Germline V CDR1 and CDR2: SGHDT, YYEEEE. Trimming shortened V by 4 bases and J by 4 bases, and 17 bases separated the two germline ends. CDR3 bases: TGTGCCAGCAGCCGCAGGGATCGCGCAATCTATGGCTACACCTTC. It yields the protein CASSRRDRAIYGYTF. Combining the CDR3 with reference TRBV5-6 and TRBJ1-2 gives the whole variable domain DAGVTQSPTHLIKTRGQQVTLRCSPKSGHDTVSWYQQALGQGPQFIFQYYEEEERQRGNFPDRFSGHQFPNYSSELNVNALLLGDSALYLCASSRRDRAIYGYTFGSGTRLTVV.

The gene calls are TRBV6-5 and TRBJ2-1; 14 nucleotides match TRBD2. The germline gives CDR1 MNHEY, CDR2 SVGAGI. This CDR3 is built from 13 residues. The V segment lost 2 bases and the J segment 15 bases; nucleotides outside the gene matches: 3. In DNA, the CDR3 is TGTGCCAGCAGTTACGGGACTAGCGGGAGTGCGTTCTTC. Its translation is CASSYGTSGSAFF.

This clone was observed a few times. This chain links TRBV7-8 with TRBJ2-5, with 9 nucleotides matching TRBD1. Germline CDR1 and CDR2: SGHVS and FQNEAQ. The junction had 5 bases not matched to a gene; V was cut back by 5 bases and J by 4 bases. This CDR3 contains 14 residues. The CDR3 region is CASSPGQGRETQYF. CDR3 nucleotides: TGTGCCAGCAGCCCCGGACAGGGGCGAGAGACCCAGTACTTC. Full variable domain (rest looked up from reference TRBV7-8 and TRBJ2-5): GAGVSQSPRYKVAKRGQDVALRCDPISGHVSLFWYQQALGQGPEFLTYFQNEAQLDKSGLPSDRFFAERPEGSVSTLKIQRTQQEDSAVYLCASSPGQGRETQYFGPGTRLLVL.

This clone was picked up a small number of times. CDR3 nucleotide sequence: TGCGCCAGCAGCCAAGCCCCCTCTAGTCCCTTCCGCACAGATACGCAGTATTTT. Amino acids: CASSQAPSSPFRTDTQYF. J is TRBJ2-3 and V is TRBV4-1, with D uncertain. Germline CDR1 MGHRA, CDR2 YSYEKL. Trimming cost V 1 base and J 1 base, with 18 bases left between them. The CDR3 contains 18 residues.

This clone was counted only a few times. The V and J genes are TRBV5-1 and TRBJ2-1; the D gene is possibly TRBD2 (6 bases). The CDR3 loop spans 15 amino acids. Per germline, CDR1 SGHRS and CDR2 YFSETQ. Trimming removed 0 bases from V and 8 bases from J, with 15 bases in between. CDR3 sequence reads: CASSLVGTSRDEQFF. The DNA of the CDR3 is TGCGCCAGCAGCTTGGTTGGTACTAGCAGGGATGAGCAGTTCTTC.

V gene TRBV14 combines with J gene TRBJ2-7; D might be TRBD1 (5 bases). The CDR3 contains 15 residues. Trimming cost V 0 bases and J 1 base, with 10 bases left between them. Germline CDR1 and CDR2: SGHDN and FVKESK. CDR3 bases: TGTGCCAGCAGCCAAGATCGACGACAGTCCTACGAGCAGTACTTC. This encodes CASSQDRRQSYEQYF.